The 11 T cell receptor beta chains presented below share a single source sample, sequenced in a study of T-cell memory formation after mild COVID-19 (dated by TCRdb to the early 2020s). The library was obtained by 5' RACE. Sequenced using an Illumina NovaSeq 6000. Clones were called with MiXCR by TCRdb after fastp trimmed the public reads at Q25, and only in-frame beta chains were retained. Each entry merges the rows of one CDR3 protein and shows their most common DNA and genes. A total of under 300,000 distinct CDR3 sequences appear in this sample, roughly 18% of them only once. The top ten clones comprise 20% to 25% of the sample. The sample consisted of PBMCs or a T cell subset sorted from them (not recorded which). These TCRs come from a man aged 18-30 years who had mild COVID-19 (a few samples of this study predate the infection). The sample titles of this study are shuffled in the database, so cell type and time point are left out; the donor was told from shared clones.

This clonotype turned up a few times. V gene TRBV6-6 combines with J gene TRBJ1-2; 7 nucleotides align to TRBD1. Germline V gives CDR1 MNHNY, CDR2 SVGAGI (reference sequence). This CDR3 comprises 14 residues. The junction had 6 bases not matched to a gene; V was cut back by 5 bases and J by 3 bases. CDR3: CASSQIGTDYGYTF. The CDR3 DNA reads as TGTGCCAGCAGTCAAATTGGGACAGACTATGGCTACACCTTC.

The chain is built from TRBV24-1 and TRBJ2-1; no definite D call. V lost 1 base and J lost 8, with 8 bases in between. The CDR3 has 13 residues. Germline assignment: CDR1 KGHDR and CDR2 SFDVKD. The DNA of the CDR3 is TGTGCCACCAGTGATTTCGCGGCGGATGAGCAGTTCTTC. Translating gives CATSDFAADEQFF.

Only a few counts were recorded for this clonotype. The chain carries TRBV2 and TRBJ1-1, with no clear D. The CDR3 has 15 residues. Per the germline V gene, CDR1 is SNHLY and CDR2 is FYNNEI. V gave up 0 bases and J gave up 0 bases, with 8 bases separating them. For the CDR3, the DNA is TGTGCCAGCAGTGAAGCGGAGCGGATGAACACTGAAGCTTTCTTT. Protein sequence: CASSEAERMNTEAFF.

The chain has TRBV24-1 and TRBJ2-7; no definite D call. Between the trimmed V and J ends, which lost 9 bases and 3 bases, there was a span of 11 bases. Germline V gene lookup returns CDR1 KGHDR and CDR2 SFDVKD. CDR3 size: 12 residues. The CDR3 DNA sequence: TGTGCCACCCTGCGGCCGCTCTACGAGCAGTACTTC. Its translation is CATLRPLYEQYF.

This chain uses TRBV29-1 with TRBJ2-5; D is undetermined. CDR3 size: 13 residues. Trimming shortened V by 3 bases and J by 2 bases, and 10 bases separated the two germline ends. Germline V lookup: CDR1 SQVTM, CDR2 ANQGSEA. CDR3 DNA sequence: TGCAGCGTTGATCTCTGGCCACAAGAGACCCAGTACTTC. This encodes CSVDLWPQETQYF.

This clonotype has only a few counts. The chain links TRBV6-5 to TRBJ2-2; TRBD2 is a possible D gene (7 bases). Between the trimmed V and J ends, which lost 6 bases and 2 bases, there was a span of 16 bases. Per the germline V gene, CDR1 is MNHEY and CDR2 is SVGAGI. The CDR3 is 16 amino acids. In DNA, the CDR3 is TGTGCCAGCAGGCCCCTGGGGGGGACAAACACCGGGGAGCTGTTTTTT. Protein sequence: CASRPLGGTNTGELFF.

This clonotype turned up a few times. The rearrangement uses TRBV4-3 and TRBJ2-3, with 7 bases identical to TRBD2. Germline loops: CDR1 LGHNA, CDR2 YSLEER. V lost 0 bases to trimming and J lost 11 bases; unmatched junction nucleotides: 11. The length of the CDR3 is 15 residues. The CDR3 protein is CASSQDLAAQIKQYF. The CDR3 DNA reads TGCGCCAGCAGCCAAGACCTAGCGGCACAGATAAAGCAGTATTTT.

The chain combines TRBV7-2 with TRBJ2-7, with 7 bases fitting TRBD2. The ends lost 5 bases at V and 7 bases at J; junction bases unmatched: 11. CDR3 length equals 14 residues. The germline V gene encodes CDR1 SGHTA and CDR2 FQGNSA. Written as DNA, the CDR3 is TGTGCCAGCAGCAACCTATTGGCGGGGGATGAGCAGTACTTC. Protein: CASSNLLAGDEQYF.

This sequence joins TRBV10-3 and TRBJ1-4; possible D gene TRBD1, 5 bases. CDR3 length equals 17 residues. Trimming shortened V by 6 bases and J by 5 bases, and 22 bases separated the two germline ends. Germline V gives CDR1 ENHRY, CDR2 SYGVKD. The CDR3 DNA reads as TGTGCCATCAGCCGAGGGGTAGTAACAGGAGAAAATGAAAAACTGTTTTTT. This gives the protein CAISRGVVTGENEKLFF.

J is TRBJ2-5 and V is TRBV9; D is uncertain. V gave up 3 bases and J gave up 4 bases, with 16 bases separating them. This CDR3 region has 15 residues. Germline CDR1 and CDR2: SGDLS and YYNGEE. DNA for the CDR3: TGTGCCAGCAGCGACGGCGGACGCCCCGGAGAGACCCAGTACTTC. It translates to CASSDGGRPGETQYF.

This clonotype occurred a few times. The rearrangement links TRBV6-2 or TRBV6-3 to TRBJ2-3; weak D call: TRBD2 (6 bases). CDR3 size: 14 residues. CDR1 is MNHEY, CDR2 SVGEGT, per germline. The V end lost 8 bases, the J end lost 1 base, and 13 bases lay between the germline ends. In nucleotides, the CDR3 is TGTGCCAGCGGCTACGGGACTCGCACAGATACGCAGTATTTT. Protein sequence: CASGYGTRTDTQYF.